This T cell receptor (beta chain) originates from a study of blood T cell repertoires in COVID-19. Across the study: Collection of acute and convalescent COVID-19 samples took place in the United States, Italy and Spain. The analysed material was cDNA or gDNA that came from T cells, B-cell-depleted T cells, or PBMCs.

Recruitment covered 20 to 25 US areas and drew participants whose ages spanned about 18 to 89 years. The CDR3 consists of 12 residues. V was clipped by 3 bases and J by 7 bases, with 9 bases between them. CDR1 and CDR2 from the germline V gene are WNHNN and SYGVQD (reference sequence). How the authors handled the data: Estimation of nucleated cell counts relied on the amplification of reference gene primers. The protocol was immunoSEQ multiplex PCR, while the TCRdb copy is restricted to in-frame clones and leaves out a portion. D and trimming were read from the DNA, whereas the V and J calls and clone size are those reported in that table. The table lists more than 200,000 clones, around 80% of them singletons, with 3.5% to 4.5% in the top ten. This clone appeared a single time.

Sequences were obtained from PBMCs or T cells enriched from blood (not recorded which). The V gene is TRBV10-1, the J gene TRBJ1-1; a possible D gene is TRBD1 (5 bases). The sequence came from a man aged 25 to 40 with acute COVID-19. CDR3 DNA: TGCGCCAGCAGTGACTTGGGGGGTGAAGCTTTCTTT. Amino acids: CASSDLGGEAFF.